This entry lists 8 T cell receptor beta chains sequenced from one sample in a study of blood T cell repertoires in COVID-19 (dated by TCRdb to about 2020). Library prep was done by the immunoSEQ multiplex PCR assay. As stored in TCRdb, this immuneACCESS dataset retains in-frame rearrangements with V and J assigned. A fraction of the clones does not appear; measured against another copy, unresolved V genes explain less than half of the discrepancy, and the remainder lacks a known reason. In all, the sample holds under 150,000 clones, and around 80% of those were seen once. The ten largest clones take up 38% of the sample. The sequenced material came from peripheral blood. These receptor sequences come from a human donor in a cohort sampled during active COVID-19.

The chain's CDR3 is CASSQAQAAKDTIYF. Written as DNA, the CDR3 is TGTGCCAGCAGCCAAGCACAGGCAGCGAAGGACACCATATATTTT. The rearrangement joins TRBV3-1 (or the pseudogene TRBV3-2) to TRBJ1-3, with D perhaps TRBD1 (5 bases). Per the germline V gene, CDR1 is LGHDT and CDR2 is YNNKEL (reference sequence). Deletions cut 1 base from V and 8 bases from J, with 15 bases between. CDR3 length: 15 residues.

The CDR3 DNA is TGCGCCAGCAGCTTGGCCGGGATGAATTCTGGGGCCAACGTCCTGACTTTC. It encodes CASSLAGMNSGANVLTF. The gene calls are TRBV5-1 and TRBJ2-6, with D maybe TRBD2 (5 bases). Germline CDR1 and CDR2: SGHRS and YFSETQ. This CDR3 contains 17 residues. V lost 0 bases and J lost 1, with 11 bases in between. Drawing the rest from reference TRBV5-1 and TRBJ2-6, the complete variable domain is KAGVTQTPRYLIKTRGQQVTLSCSPISGHRSVSWYQQTPGQGLQFLFEYFSETQRNKGNFPGRFSGRQFSNSRSEMNVSTLELGDSALYLCASSLAGMNSGANVLTFGAGSRLTVL.

This chain connects TRBV6-2 or TRBV6-3 to TRBJ2-2; D is possibly TRBD1 (8 bases). With 2 bases removed from V and 4 bases from J, the gap between germline ends came to 14 bases. Germline V lookup: CDR1 MNHEY, CDR2 SVGEGT. The CDR3 totals 16 residues. The CDR3 region is CASSYPTGGATGELFF. The DNA for the CDR3 is TGTGCCAGCAGTTACCCTACAGGGGGGGCCACCGGGGAGCTGTTTTTT.

The chain joins TRBV7-3 to TRBJ1-2, with TRBD1 as a possible D gene (6 bases). This CDR3 contains 19 residues. Germline values: CDR1 SGHTA, CDR2 FQGTGA. V was clipped by 5 bases and J by 1 base, with 26 bases between them. The CDR3 nucleotides read TGTGCCAGCAGCGACCCAGGGGCAGGGGACCAGTACTTTAACTATGGCTACACCTTC. Protein sequence: CASSDPGAGDQYFNYGYTF.

V and J are TRBV30 and TRBJ1-2, with TRBD1 matching 9 bases. Per germline, CDR1 GTSNPN and CDR2 SVGIG (reference sequence). The CDR3 loop spans 13 amino acids. After removal of 7 bases from V and 5 bases from J, the junction contained 8 bases not matched to a gene. CDR3: CASSGTGLYGYTF. Written as DNA, the CDR3 is TGTGCCTCTTCCGGGACAGGGCTTTATGGCTACACCTTC. Combining the CDR3 with reference TRBV30 and TRBJ1-2 gives the whole variable domain SQTIHQWPATLVQPVGSPLSLECTVEGTSNPNLYWYRQAAGRGLQLLFYSVGIGQISSEVPQNLSASRPQDRQFILSSKKLLLSDSGFYLCASSGTGLYGYTFGSGTRLTVV.

About this clone: This same CDR3 is encoded by further DNA sequences in the sample. The chain carries TRBV7-2 and TRBJ1-2; 8 bases are a match to TRBD1. This CDR3 region has 15 residues. The germline V gene has CDR1 SGHTA and CDR2 FQGNSA. Trimming took 5 bases from V and 0 from J; bases not matched to a gene: 5. The CDR3 DNA sequence: TGTGCCAGCAGCCTTCAGGGGGCCCCTAACTATGGCTACACCTTC. Translating it yields CASSLQGAPNYGYTF.

The CDR3 DNA is TGTGCCAGCAGCCGCCCCTCGGACAGGGCGGGCGGCTACACCTTC. This gives the protein CASSRPSDRAGGYTF. This chain links TRBV3-1 (or the pseudogene TRBV3-2) with TRBJ1-2; the match to TRBD1 covers 8 bases. With V trimmed by 4 bases and J by 8 bases, 12 bases remained unmatched. The germline V gene encodes CDR1 LGHDT and CDR2 YNNKEL (reference sequence). The CDR3 contains 15 residues.

This clone appeared once. This chain connects TRBV4-3 to TRBJ1-6; 7 positions match TRBD1. Germline-derived CDR1 and CDR2 are LGHNA and YSLEER. V was clipped by 1 base and J by 9 bases; unmatched bases: 6. The CDR3 is 15 amino acids. CDR3 sequence: CASSQADRAGSPLHF. CDR3 DNA: TGCGCCAGCAGCCAAGCCGACAGGGCAGGTTCACCCCTCCACTTT.